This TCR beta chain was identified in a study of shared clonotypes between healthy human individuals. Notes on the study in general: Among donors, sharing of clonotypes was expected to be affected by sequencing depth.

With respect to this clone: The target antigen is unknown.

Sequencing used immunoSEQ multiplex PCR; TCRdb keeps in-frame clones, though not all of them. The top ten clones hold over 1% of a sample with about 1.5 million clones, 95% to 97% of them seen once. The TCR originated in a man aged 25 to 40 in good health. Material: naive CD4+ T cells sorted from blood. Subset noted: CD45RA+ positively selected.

CDR3: CAWTSWDTQYF. For the CDR3, the DNA is TGTGCCTGGACGTCTTGGGATACGCAGTATTTT. The rearrangement links TRBV30 to TRBJ2-3, with D unclear. Germline V gene sequence: CDR1 GTSNPN, CDR2 SVGIG (reference sequence). The CDR3 loop spans 11 amino acids. Trimming took 4 bases from V and 6 from J, leaving 8 bases between them.